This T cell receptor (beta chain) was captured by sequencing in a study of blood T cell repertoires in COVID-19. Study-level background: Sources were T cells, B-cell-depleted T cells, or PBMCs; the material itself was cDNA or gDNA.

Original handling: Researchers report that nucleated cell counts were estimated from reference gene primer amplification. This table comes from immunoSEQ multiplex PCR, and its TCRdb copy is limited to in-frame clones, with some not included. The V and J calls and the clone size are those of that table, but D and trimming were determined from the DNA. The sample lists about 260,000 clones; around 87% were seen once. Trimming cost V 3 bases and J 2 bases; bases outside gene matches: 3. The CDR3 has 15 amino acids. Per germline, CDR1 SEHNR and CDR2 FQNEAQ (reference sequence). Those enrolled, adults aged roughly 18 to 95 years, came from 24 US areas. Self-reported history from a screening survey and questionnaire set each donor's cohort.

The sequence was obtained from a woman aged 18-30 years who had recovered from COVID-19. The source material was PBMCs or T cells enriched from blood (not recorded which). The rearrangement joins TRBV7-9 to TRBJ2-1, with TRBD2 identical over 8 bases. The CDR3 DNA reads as TGTGCCAGCAGCTTCGGGGGGGGCCCCTACAATGAGCAGTTCTTC. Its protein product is CASSFGGGPYNEQFF.